This T cell receptor beta chain was captured by sequencing in a study of blood T cell repertoires in COVID-19. Overall study context: Sites across the United States, Italy and Spain contributed samples from acute and convalescent COVID-19. T cells, B-cell-depleted T cells, or PBMCs provided the cDNA or gDNA that served as material.

V was clipped by 5 bases and J by 5 bases, with 10 bases between them. Germline assignment: CDR1 MNHEY and CDR2 SMNVEV (reference sequence). The CDR3 loop spans 12 amino acids. Per the original data handling: It was from reference gene primer amplification that nucleated cell counts were estimated. Assay used: immunoSEQ multiplex PCR; TCRdb lists only in-frame clones, some missing. That table gives V, J and clone size, and the DNA gave D and trimming. The sample carries about 200,000 clones, approximately 83% recorded once. This clone was recorded once. The material sequenced was peripheral blood. This clonotype was sampled from a human donor with active or convalescent COVID-19. The donor label of this sample is uncertain. V and J are TRBV27 and TRBJ2-7; perhaps TRBD1 as D (5 bases). The CDR3: CASSNQGHEQYF. Written as DNA, the CDR3 is TGTGCCAGCAGTAACCAGGGCCACGAGCAGTACTTC.